The entry below gives a single TCR beta chain sequence along with its context. Libraries were prepared by immunoSEQ multiplex PCR; TCRdb keeps only in-frame clonotypes and omits some of them. The table shows roughly 200,000 clones, with about 85% occurring only once. This record belongs to a study of blood T cell repertoires in COVID-19. Across the whole study: COVID-19 samples, acute and convalescent, were from the United States, Italy and Spain.

Membership in each cohort depended on participant-reported clinical history. The sequenced sample was PBMCs or T cells enriched from blood (not recorded which). The receptor's source is a woman in her 30s who had recovered from COVID-19.

The CDR3 bases are TGTGCCAGCAGCCTAGGTCCTCTTGAAAACATTCAGTACTTC. Translation: CASSLGPLENIQYF. This chain links TRBV5-6 with TRBJ2-4; D is ambiguous. The CDR3 sequence is 14 residues long. The germline V gene encodes CDR1 SGHDT and CDR2 YYEEEE. V was cut by 4 bases and J by 5 bases, with 13 bases left in between.